The clone carrying this T cell receptor beta chain was seen a handful of times. The data were taken from a study of T cells generated in artificial thymic organoids. Reverse primers in the TRAC or TRBC constant regions drove separate semi-nested PCRs for TCRalpha and TCRbeta. Using its own MiXCR run on the 5' RACE reads, TCRdb lists one record per CDR3 protein. The sample has some 5,100 distinct CDR3 sequences, over 25% seen once; the top ten hold about 2.4%. CDR1 is SGHKS, CDR2 YYEKEE, per germline (reference sequence). The CDR3 contains 14 residues. V shed 1 base and J 5 bases; nucleotides not matched to a gene: 5.

Sequences were obtained from naive CD8+ T cells from blood. The subset was: CD3+TCRalphabeta+CD8SP T cells; for blood, CD45RO-CCR7+ naive CD8+ T cells. The chain has TRBV5-5 and TRBJ1-1, with 7 bases that match TRBD1. The TCR originated in a human donor who gave cord blood stem cells for thymic organoid culture, a cardiac surgery patient who gave postnatal thymus, or a blood donor (not recorded which). CDR3 nucleotides: TGTGCCAGCAGCTTGTGGGAGGGGGCGACTGAAGCTTTCTTT. Residues: CASSLWEGATEAFF.